The present TCR beta chain was sequenced within a study of sequential checkpoint blockade in melanoma. This clone was counted a few times. This CDR3 is 15 amino acids long. The germline V gene encodes CDR1 SGDLS and CDR2 YYNGEE. V lost 4 bases to trimming and J lost 5 bases; unmatched junction nucleotides: 7. Repertoires were generated with immunoSEQ multiplex PCR, while TCRdb's copy carries only in-frame clones and drops some. The table includes tens of thousands of clones, roughly 32% detected once. The sample's treatment: randomized to nivolumab then ipilimumab (arm A) or the reverse (arm B). Specimen: tumor tissue (inferred from file names), collected from a patient given nivolumab and ipilimumab in sequence. The origin of this receptor is a human donor with melanoma. V gene TRBV9 combines with J gene TRBJ2-3; the match to TRBD2 covers 10 bases. For the CDR3, the DNA is TGTGCCAGCAGCCTTACTAGCGGGGTTGGAGATACGCAGTATTTT. Amino acids: CASSLTSGVGDTQYF. Together with reference TRBV9 and TRBJ2-3, the CDR3 gives the full variable domain: DSGVTQTPKHLITATGQRVTLRCSPRSGDLSVYWYQQSLDQGLQFLIQYYNGEERAKGNILERFSAQQFPDLHSELNLSSLELGDSALYFCASSLTSGVGDTQYFGPGTRLTVL.